This T cell receptor beta chain is from a study of blood T cell repertoires in COVID-19. In the study overall: COVID-19 samples, acute and convalescent, were from the United States, Italy and Spain. T cells, B-cell-depleted T cells, or PBMCs provided the cDNA or gDNA that served as material.

Per the original data handling: Nucleated cell number was recorded as an estimate derived from reference gene primer amplification. TCRdb's table, derived via immunoSEQ multiplex PCR, lists solely in-frame clones and lacks some. V and J calls and clone size come straight from that table; D and trimming were deduced from the DNA. The data contain tens of thousands of clones, more than 70% of them singletons. CDR3 length: 17 residues. The sequenced material came from peripheral blood. The rearrangement joins TRBV21-1 to TRBJ1-2; TRBD1, the D gene given by the table, was not confirmed from the DNA. TRBV21-1 is shown as a pseudogene. This receptor was obtained from a woman of 80 years or more with active COVID-19. CDR3 DNA: TGTGCCAGCAGCAAAGGATCAGTAGGGGACAGGACATATGGCTACACCTTC. Translating gives CASSKGSVGDRTYGYTF.